This T cell receptor beta chain was sequenced for a study of cytomegalovirus exposure and HLA in healthy donors. At the level of the study: As an earlier analysis found, about 190 million T cells yielded about 120 million unique TCR beta sequences. The study, taken as a whole, reports: There were some V segments, including TRBV6-2 and TRBV6-3, excluded as indistinguishable.

PCR was performed using 60 Vbeta and 13 Jbeta primers. Profiling relied on immunoSEQ multiplex PCR, and the TCRdb table lists in-frame clones only, not all of them. The sample includes about 52,000 clones, around three fifths of them seen just once. Points on this clone: Its antigen is as yet unknown.

Germline values: CDR1 SGHVS, CDR2 FQNEAQ. This CDR3 has 16 residues. With 2 bases clipped from V and 0 bases from J, the junction kept 1 base outside the gene matches. While unrecorded immune exposures were likely, the donors were nominally healthy when sampled. Sequenced: PBMCs. The receptor was derived from a human donor in good health. The rearrangement links TRBV7-8 to TRBJ1-6; TRBD1 aligns across 7 bases. CDR3 sequence reads: CASSLRDSSYNSPLHF. The CDR3 bases are TGTGCCAGCAGCTTAAGGGACAGCTCCTATAATTCACCCCTCCACTTT.